This entry lists 18 T cell receptor beta chains sequenced from one sample in a study of blood T cell repertoires in COVID-19. Data came from immunoSEQ multiplex PCR; TCRdb stores just in-frame clones and leaves some out. The sample lists approximately 70,000 clones; 75% to 80% were seen once. Sequenced: peripheral blood. The receptors stem from a woman in her sixties or seventies with acute or convalescent COVID-19.

This clone has more than one count but fewer than ten. The rearrangement links TRBV5-1 to TRBJ1-2; perhaps TRBD1 as D (6 bases). CDR1 and CDR2 (germline): SGHRS, YFSETQ. The CDR3 extends over 15 amino acids. Deletions cut 0 bases from V and 3 bases from J, with 12 bases between. This chain's CDR3 is CASSLEAGEYYGYTF. The CDR3 DNA reads TGCGCCAGCAGCTTGGAGGCAGGGGAATACTATGGCTACACCTTC.

J is TRBJ1-4 and V is TRBV11-2; D is unclear. This CDR3 has 19 residues. The germline V gene has CDR1 SGHAT and CDR2 FQNNGV. Between the trimmed V and J ends, which lost 2 bases and 7 bases, there was a span of 26 bases. The CDR3 region is CASSLRTRFDRSLGEKLFF. CDR3 nucleotides: TGTGCCAGCAGCTTACGCACAAGATTTGATCGGAGCCTCGGTGAAAAACTGTTTTTT.

The J gene is TRBJ2-3, the V gene TRBV11-1; D is undetermined. V lost 5 bases to trimming and J lost 6 bases, with 15 bases between them. This CDR3 is 14 amino acids long. Germline CDR1 is SGHAT and CDR2 is FQDESV (reference sequence). CDR3 DNA: TGTGCCAGCAGCCCCCGAGTGGGCATGGATACGCAGTATTTT. It specifies CASSPRVGMDTQYF.

The V and J genes are TRBV28 and TRBJ1-2; 8 bases fit TRBD1. The germline V gene has CDR1 MDHEN and CDR2 SYDVKM. The CDR3 totals 13 residues. Unmatched junction bases numbered 8, after V lost 5 bases and J lost 9 bases. CDR3 in amino acids: CASSPGGQESYTF. The DNA of the CDR3 is TGTGCCAGCAGTCCGGGGGGACAGGAAAGCTACACCTTC.

This chain joins TRBV30 and TRBJ2-7, with D possibly TRBD2 on 5 matching bases. Germline V gene data show CDR1 as GTSNPN and CDR2 as SVGIG (reference sequence). Trimming removed 2 bases from V and 0 bases from J, with 14 bases in between. The CDR3 is 15 residues long. CDR3 sequence: CAWSSPTGSSYEQYF. CDR3 bases: TGTGCCTGGAGTTCCCCCACGGGGAGCTCCTACGAGCAGTACTTC. Based on the CDR3 plus reference TRBV30 and TRBJ2-7, the full variable domain is SQTIHQWPATLVQPVGSPLSLECTVEGTSNPNLYWYRQAAGRGLQLLFYSVGIGQISSEVPQNLSASRPQDRQFILSSKKLLLSDSGFYLCAWSSPTGSSYEQYFGPGTRLTVT.

The genes are TRBV27 and TRBJ1-6; a weak D match, TRBD1 (5 bases). V lost 2 bases and J lost 7, with 9 bases in between. From germline, CDR1 is MNHEY and CDR2 SMNVEV (reference sequence). The CDR3 totals 14 residues. The DNA of the CDR3 is TGTGCCAGCAGTTTAGCAGGGAACAATTCACCCCTCCACTTT. Residues: CASSLAGNNSPLHF.

This clone has just one count. CDR3 residues: CASSRLAAYQETQYF. The CDR3 DNA is TGTGCCAGCTCACGGCTAGCGGCCTACCAAGAGACCCAGTACTTC. The chain recombines TRBV18 with TRBJ2-5; 7 bases fit TRBD2. The trim removed 4 bases at V and 0 bases at J, leaving 5 bases unmatched. This CDR3 region has 15 residues. Germline loops: CDR1 KGHSH, CDR2 LQKENI.

This clone has a single count. CDR3 sequence reads: CATRRDRVSSYNEQFF. In DNA form, the CDR3 reads TGTGCCACCCGCCGGGACAGGGTGTCCTCCTACAATGAGCAGTTCTTC. The V call is TRBV19, the J call TRBJ2-1, with 9 bases fitting TRBD1. V shed 10 bases and J 0 bases; nucleotides not matched to a gene: 10. The germline gives CDR1 LNHDA, CDR2 SQIVND (reference sequence). The CDR3 has 16 residues.

This chain joins TRBV7-8 and TRBJ1-3, with 8 positions matching TRBD1. This CDR3 region has 18 residues. Germline-derived CDR1 and CDR2 are SGHVS and FQNEAQ. The trim removed 5 bases at V and 1 base at J, leaving 13 bases unmatched. This CDR3 reads CASSPLATGAGSGNTIYF. CDR3 nucleotides: TGTGCCAGCAGCCCCCTCGCGACAGGGGCTGGTTCTGGAAACACCATATATTTT.

The rearrangement links TRBV28 to TRBJ2-2, with D tentatively TRBD2 (5 bases). Germline V gene sequence: CDR1 MDHEN, CDR2 SYDVKM. V lost 5 bases and J 3 bases, leaving 19 bases between the germline ends. This CDR3 is built from 17 residues. The CDR3 spells CASSPTGKGEDTGELFF. The DNA for the CDR3 is TGTGCCAGCAGTCCCACGGGGAAGGGAGAGGACACCGGGGAGCTGTTTTTT.

This chain joins TRBV6-5 and TRBJ1-1; tentatively, D is TRBD1 (5 bases). Trimming stripped 6 bases from V and 2 bases from J, with 10 bases between. The V gene's germline CDR1 is MNHEY and CDR2 SVGAGI. This CDR3 is built from 13 residues. Here the CDR3 reads CASRDNSNTEAFF. The CDR3 region has the DNA TGTGCCAGCAGGGACAACTCTAACACTGAAGCTTTCTTT.

J is TRBJ2-3 and V is TRBV2; TRBD2 aligns across 8 bases. The ends lost 8 bases at V and 6 bases at J; junction bases unmatched: 7. The CDR3 totals 13 residues. Per germline, CDR1 SNHLY and CDR2 FYNNEI. In DNA, the CDR3 is TGTGCCAGCGGCCGGACGGGGGGGGATACGCAGTATTTT. Its translation: CASGRTGGDTQYF.

The V gene is TRBV28, the J gene TRBJ2-1; 10 bases fit TRBD1. The germline CDR1 and CDR2 sequences are MDHEN and SYDVKM. V lost 2 bases to trimming and J lost 13 bases; unmatched junction nucleotides: 8. This CDR3 comprises 14 residues. The CDR3 is CASSLSTGTGVQFF. The CDR3, as DNA: TGTGCCAGCAGTTTAAGTACCGGGACAGGGGTTCAGTTCTTC.

The chain employs TRBV6-2 or TRBV6-3 and TRBJ2-5; 7 bases map to TRBD2. The CDR3 runs 14 residues. Germline CDR1 is MNHEY and CDR2 is SVGEGT. The V segment lost 2 bases and the J segment 1 base; nucleotides outside the gene matches: 1. The CDR3 spells CASSYGTTQETQYF. DNA for the CDR3: TGTGCCAGCAGTTACGGGACTACCCAAGAGACCCAGTACTTC.

The V gene is TRBV12-3 or TRBV12-4, the J gene TRBJ2-1; D is unclear. There are 13 residues in the CDR3. The V end lost 3 bases, the J end lost 4 bases, and 7 bases lay between the germline ends. CDR3 in DNA: TGTGCCAGCAGTTTGAGGCAGTACAATGAGCAGTTCTTC. It codes for CASSLRQYNEQFF.

V and J are TRBV5-1 and TRBJ1-1, with TRBD1 identical over 10 bases. CDR1 is SGHRS and CDR2 is YFSETQ in the germline V gene. The CDR3 consists of 15 residues. Losses at the gene ends were 0 bases for V and 7 bases for J; bases not matched to a gene: 6. CDR3 region: CASSLVGTGVLEAFF. CDR3 DNA: TGCGCCAGCAGCTTGGTAGGGACAGGGGTCCTTGAAGCTTTCTTT.

The rearrangement links TRBV2 to TRBJ1-1; 7 bases map to TRBD1. Trimming took 6 bases from V and 5 from J; bases not matched to a gene: 9. The CDR3 is 14 residues long. Germline lookup yields CDR1 SNHLY and CDR2 FYNNEI. DNA for the CDR3: TGTGCCAGCAGCCGCCAGGGGGTTCGAACTGAAGCTTTCTTT. Protein sequence: CASSRQGVRTEAFF.

This clone has only a few counts. This sequence joins TRBV13 and TRBJ1-3; 7 nucleotides match TRBD1. The CDR3 runs to 17 residues. Trimming took 6 bases from V and 0 from J; bases not matched to a gene: 11. CDR1 PRHDT and CDR2 FYEKMQ come from the germline V gene (reference sequence). CDR3 loop: CASSPRQGRYSGNTIYF. The CDR3 DNA is TGTGCCAGCAGTCCTCGACAGGGACGATACTCTGGAAACACCATATATTTT.